The text below deals with one T cell receptor beta chain. This entry belongs to a study of blood T cell repertoires in COVID-19. Study background: Sites in the United States, Italy and Spain provided acute and convalescent COVID-19 samples.

Study members were between about 18 and 89 years old and lived in around 24 US regions. Self-reported history from a screening survey and questionnaire set each donor's cohort. Original processing methods: The authors estimated nucleated cell counts from reference gene primer amplification. The table came from immunoSEQ multiplex PCR; TCRdb's copy has only in-frame clones and leaves some out. The V and J calls and clone size are taken from that table; D and trimming were inferred from the DNA. The sample includes about 360,000 clones, around 90% seen only once; the top ten take over 2%. Germline trimming cut 6 bases from V and 4 bases from J; bases unmatched to any gene: 22. The germline gives CDR1 KGHSH, CDR2 LQKENI. CDR3 length equals 20 residues.

The rearrangement joins TRBV18 to TRBJ2-5; 11 bases are a match to TRBD2. The TCR sequence derives from a middle-aged woman with acute COVID-19. The sample consisted of PBMCs or T cells enriched from blood (not recorded which). The CDR3 spells CASSPAPRLHSGGAAETQYF. CDR3 DNA: TGTGCCAGCTCTCCAGCCCCTCGACTCCATAGCGGGGGGGCCGCAGAGACCCAGTACTTC.